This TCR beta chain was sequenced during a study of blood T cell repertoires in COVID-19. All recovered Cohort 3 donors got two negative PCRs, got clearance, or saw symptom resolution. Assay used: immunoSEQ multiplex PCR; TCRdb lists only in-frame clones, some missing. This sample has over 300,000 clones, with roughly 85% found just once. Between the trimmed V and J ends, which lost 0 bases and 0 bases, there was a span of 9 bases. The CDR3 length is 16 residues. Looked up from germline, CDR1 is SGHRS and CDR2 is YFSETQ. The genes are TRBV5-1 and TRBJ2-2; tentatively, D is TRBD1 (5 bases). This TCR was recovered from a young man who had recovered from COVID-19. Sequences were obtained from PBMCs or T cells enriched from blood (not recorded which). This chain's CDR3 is CASSLDGAPNTGELFF. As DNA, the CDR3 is TGCGCCAGCAGCTTGGATGGGGCCCCGAACACCGGGGAGCTGTTTTTT.